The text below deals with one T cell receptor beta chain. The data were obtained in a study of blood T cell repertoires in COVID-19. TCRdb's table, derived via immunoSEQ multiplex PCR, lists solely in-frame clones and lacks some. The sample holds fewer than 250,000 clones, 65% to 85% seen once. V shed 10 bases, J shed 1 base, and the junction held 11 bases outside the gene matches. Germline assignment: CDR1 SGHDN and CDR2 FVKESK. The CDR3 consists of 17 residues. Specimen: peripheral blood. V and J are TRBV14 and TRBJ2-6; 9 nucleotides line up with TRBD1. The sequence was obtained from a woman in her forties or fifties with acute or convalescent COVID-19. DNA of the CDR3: TGTGCCACTGCGCGGACAGGGGCTGTATCTGGGGCCAACGTCCTGACTTTC. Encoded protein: CATARTGAVSGANVLTF.